The 22 T cell receptor beta chains below all came from one sample that was sequenced in a study of radiotherapy plus CTLA-4 blockade in lung cancer. The table came from immunoSEQ multiplex PCR; TCRdb's copy has only in-frame clones and leaves some out. This table has about 87,000 clones, around nine tenths appearing once. Sequences were derived from peripheral blood, sampled from a patient treated with radiotherapy plus ipilimumab. These receptors were taken from a human donor with non-small cell lung cancer that progressed on radiotherapy plus ipilimumab.

This clone was seen just once. The chain links TRBV5-8 to TRBJ1-1; 9 nucleotides agree with TRBD1. V was clipped by 2 bases and J by 6 bases; unmatched bases: 2. Germline CDR1 and CDR2: SGHTS and YDEGEE. The CDR3 contains 13 residues. The CDR3 nucleotides read TGTGCCAGCAGCTTCGACAGGGGGGCTGAAGCTTTCTTT. Its translation: CASSFDRGAEAFF. Based on the CDR3 plus reference TRBV5-8 and TRBJ1-1, the full variable domain is EAGVTQSPTHLIKTRGQQATLRCSPISGHTSVYWYQQALGLGLQFLLWYDEGEERNRGNFPPRFSGRQFPNYSSELNVNALELEDSALYLCASSFDRGAEAFFGQGTRLTVV.

The chain joins TRBV19 to TRBJ1-2, with 10 nucleotides matching TRBD1. CDR3 size: 13 residues. Trimming at V came to 6 bases and at J to 6 bases, leaving 4 bases not matched to a gene. Germline CDR1 is LNHDA and CDR2 is SQIVND (reference sequence). The CDR3 spells CASSEGQGNGYTF. CDR3 DNA sequence: TGTGCCAGTAGCGAGGGACAGGGGAATGGCTACACCTTC.

This clone was seen a handful of times. This chain's CDR3 is CASSPRLASRWGQYF. DNA of the CDR3: TGTGCCAGCAGCCCTCGACTAGCAAGTAGATGGGGCCAGTACTTC. This chain links TRBV9 with TRBJ2-5, with 7 bases aligning to TRBD2. The CDR3 is 15 amino acids. The V segment lost 4 bases and the J segment 10 bases; nucleotides outside the gene matches: 16. Germline V gene sequence: CDR1 SGDLS, CDR2 YYNGEE.

The gene calls are TRBV6-6 and TRBJ1-1; D possibly corresponds to TRBD1 (6 bases). Per germline, CDR1 MNHNY and CDR2 SVGAGI (reference sequence). V shed 8 bases and J shed 4 bases, with 11 bases lying between them. The CDR3 spans 12 residues. The CDR3 coding sequence is TGTGCCAGCGCGCGCAGGGGCACTGAAGCTTTCTTT. Protein product: CASARRGTEAFF.

This sequence joins TRBV7-9 and TRBJ1-2; D is ambiguous. The V gene's germline CDR1 is SEHNR and CDR2 FQNEAQ (reference sequence). The CDR3 spans 12 residues. Trimming cost V 5 bases and J 6 bases, with 10 bases left between them. CDR3 region: CASSPLNHGYTF. In nucleotides, the CDR3 is TGTGCCAGCAGCCCCTTAAACCATGGCTACACCTTC.

CDR3 DNA sequence: TGTGCCAGCAGTTACTCGGACTACGATCTGCAGTACTTC. This translates into CASSYSDYDLQYF. This chain links TRBV6-6 with TRBJ2-7, with a weak D call TRBD2 (6 bases). Germline CDR1 MNHNY, CDR2 SVGAGI (reference sequence). Trimming stripped 0 bases from V and 9 bases from J, with 12 bases between. There are 13 residues in the CDR3.

The chain recombines TRBV5-1 with TRBJ1-2; possibly TRBD1 for D (6 bases). V was cut by 3 bases and J by 1 base, with 10 bases left in between. CDR1 is SGHRS and CDR2 is YFSETQ in the germline V gene. The CDR3 contains 14 residues. The CDR3 DNA is TGCGCCAGCAGCTCGGGGACACTTAACTATGGCTACACCTTC. Translating gives CASSSGTLNYGYTF.

This chain uses TRBV20-1 with TRBJ2-7, with D unresolved. V lost 5 bases to trimming and J lost 3 bases, with 8 bases between them. Germline loops: CDR1 DFQATT, CDR2 SNEGSKA (reference sequence). The CDR3 runs to 11 residues. Written as DNA, the CDR3 is TGCAGTGCTTCCCGGAACTACGAGCAGTACTTC. Translation gives CSASRNYEQYF.

The chain has TRBV18 and TRBJ2-3, with D possibly being TRBD1 (6 bases). Germline values: CDR1 KGHSH, CDR2 LQKENI. The V and J ends lost 8 bases and 6 bases respectively, with 9 bases between them. There are 11 residues in the CDR3. The CDR3: CASDQGDTQYF. CDR3 sequence (DNA): TGTGCCAGCGACCAGGGGGATACGCAGTATTTT.

As concerns this clone: Other DNA sequences in the same sample also yield this CDR3. CDR3 in amino acids: CASSWGGNQPQHF. The CDR3, as DNA: TGTGCCAGCAGTTGGGGCGGTAATCAGCCCCAGCATTTT. This chain joins TRBV6-5 and TRBJ1-5, with D maybe TRBD1 (5 bases). This CDR3 is built from 13 residues. Germline CDR1 is MNHEY and CDR2 is SVGAGI. The V end was cut by 4 bases, the J end by 4 bases, with 8 bases between.

V is TRBV29-1 and J is TRBJ1-1; D remains ambiguous. There are 14 residues in the CDR3. Germline V gene sequence: CDR1 SQVTM, CDR2 ANQGSEA. The V and J ends lost 0 bases and 3 bases respectively, with 11 bases between them. CDR3 amino acids: CSVEDLGRYTEAFF. CDR3 DNA sequence: TGCAGCGTTGAAGATCTAGGCAGGTACACTGAAGCTTTCTTT.

The chain combines TRBV7-2 with TRBJ2-1, with D uncertain. Germline V gene lookup returns CDR1 SGHTA and CDR2 FQGNSA. V lost 3 bases and J 6 bases, leaving 12 bases between the germline ends. CDR3 length equals 14 residues. CDR3 bases: TGTGCCAGCAGCTTGGACCGCAACGGCAATGAGCAGTTCTTC. As protein: CASSLDRNGNEQFF.

The chain links TRBV27 to TRBJ2-3; D gene ambiguous. Germline V lookup: CDR1 MNHEY, CDR2 SMNVEV (reference sequence). V lost 2 bases and J 0 bases, leaving 9 bases between the germline ends. The CDR3 spans 15 residues. The CDR3 sequence: CASSLGLASTDTQYF. DNA for the CDR3: TGTGCCAGCAGTTTAGGTCTCGCTAGCACAGATACGCAGTATTTT.

This rearrangement joins TRBV5-1 to TRBJ2-6, with 9 bases identical to TRBD2. Germline trimming cut 6 bases from V and 0 bases from J; bases unmatched to any gene: 7. CDR3 size: 17 residues. Germline loops: CDR1 SGHRS, CDR2 YFSETQ. The CDR3 is CASMGRGRASGANVLTF. In nucleotides, the CDR3 is TGCGCCAGCATGGGTCGCGGGAGGGCCTCTGGGGCCAACGTCCTGACTTTC.

The V and J genes are TRBV7-2 and TRBJ1-6, with D perhaps matching TRBD1 (6 bases). This CDR3 is 14 amino acids long. Germline values: CDR1 SGHTA, CDR2 FQGNSA. V gave up 7 bases and J gave up 5 bases, with 12 bases separating them. CDR3 amino acids: CASTQQGDNSPLHF. The CDR3 DNA reads as TGTGCCAGCACCCAACAGGGTGATAATTCACCCCTCCACTTT.

V usage is TRBV5-1 and J usage is TRBJ2-2; D unclear. Germline values: CDR1 SGHRS, CDR2 YFSETQ. Trimming took 0 bases from V and 6 from J, leaving 3 bases between them. There are 12 residues in the CDR3. The CDR3 DNA reads TGCGCCAGCAGCTTGGGGTCCGGGGAGCTGTTTTTT. This codes for CASSLGSGELFF.

This clone was seen a few times. This rearrangement joins TRBV28 to TRBJ1-2, with D possibly being TRBD1 (5 bases). Germline CDR1 and CDR2: MDHEN and SYDVKM. The CDR3 runs 14 residues. The ends were cut back, 5 bases at V and 4 bases at J, with 14 bases in the middle. CDR3 in amino acids: CASSPLDSFYGYTF. CDR3 nucleotide sequence: TGTGCCAGCAGTCCCCTCGACAGTTTCTATGGCTACACCTTC.

This sequence joins TRBV6-5 and TRBJ1-2, with D perhaps TRBD1 (6 bases). Trimming shortened V by 6 bases and J by 7 bases, and 18 bases separated the two germline ends. The germline gives CDR1 MNHEY, CDR2 SVGAGI. This CDR3 contains 14 residues. The CDR3 loop reads CASSAVGGGRGYTF. DNA for the CDR3: TGTGCCAGCAGCGCGGTCGGGGGCGGGCGTGGCTACACCTTC.

This sequence joins TRBV18 and TRBJ1-2, with D possibly TRBD1 on 5 matching bases. The CDR3 has 13 amino acids. The germline CDR1 and CDR2 sequences are KGHSH and LQKENI. The V end lost 2 bases, the J end lost 4 bases, and 8 bases lay between the germline ends. DNA for the CDR3: TGTGCCAGCTCACCATTCGGGGGCTATGGCTACACCTTC. It encodes CASSPFGGYGYTF. Complete variable domain (other parts from reference TRBV18 and TRBJ1-2): NAGVMQNPRHLVRRRGQEARLRCSPMKGHSHVYWYRQLPEEGLKFMVYLQKENIIDESGMPKERFSAEFPKEGPSILRIQQVVRGDSAAYFCASSPFGGYGYTFGSGTRLTVV.

V usage is TRBV5-4 and J usage is TRBJ1-1; TRBD1 might be the D (6 bases). With 1 base removed from V and 7 bases from J, the gap between germline ends came to 17 bases. Germline CDR1 SGHNT, CDR2 YYREEE (reference sequence). The CDR3 spans 15 residues. The CDR3 coding sequence is TGTGCCAGCAGCTTGACGGGTTATGGGGACAATGAAGCTTTCTTT. Amino acids: CASSLTGYGDNEAFF.

The chain couples TRBV28 to TRBJ1-3, with TRBD1 identical over 8 bases. The V and J ends lost 5 bases and 4 bases, in that order; junction bases with no gene match: 10. The CDR3 is 16 residues long. Germline CDR1 is MDHEN and CDR2 is SYDVKM. CDR3 region: CASSPRTGQRGNTIYF. CDR3 sequence (DNA): TGTGCCAGCAGTCCTCGGACAGGGCAGAGAGGAAACACCATATATTTT.

The chain recombines TRBV5-8 with TRBJ1-2; 9 nucleotides line up with TRBD1. Trimming removed 4 bases from V and 1 base from J; junction bases left unmatched: 2. Germline V gene sequence: CDR1 SGHTS, CDR2 YDEGEE. The CDR3 is 14 amino acids. Here the CDR3 DNA reads TGTGCCAGCAGCGAGGACAGGGGTAACTATGGCTACACCTTC. It translates to CASSEDRGNYGYTF.